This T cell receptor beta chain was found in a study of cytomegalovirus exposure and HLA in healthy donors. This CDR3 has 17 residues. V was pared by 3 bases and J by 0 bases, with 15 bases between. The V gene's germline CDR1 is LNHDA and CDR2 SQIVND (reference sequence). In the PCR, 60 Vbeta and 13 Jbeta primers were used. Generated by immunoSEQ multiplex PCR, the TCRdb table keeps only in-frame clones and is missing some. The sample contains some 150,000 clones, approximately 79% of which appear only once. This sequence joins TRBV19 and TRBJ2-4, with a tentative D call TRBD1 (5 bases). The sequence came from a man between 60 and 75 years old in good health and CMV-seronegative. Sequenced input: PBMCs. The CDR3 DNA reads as TGTGCCAGTAGTATCGGCAGGGCGTTACCAGCCAAAAACATTCAGTACTTC. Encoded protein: CASSIGRALPAKNIQYF.